Listed below are T cell receptor beta chains from one sample, sequenced in a study of T cells in localized non-small cell lung cancer. Profiling relied on immunoSEQ multiplex PCR, and the TCRdb table lists in-frame clones only, not all of them. The sample consists of approximately 7,100 clones, roughly 94% of them appearing once. Sequencing used peripheral blood mononuclear cells, obtained before any cancer treatment. The receptors were gathered from a male donor at least 60 years old with stage II lung adenocarcinoma. Each CDR3 is given with its conserved first and last residue. The D gene is left open where the match is weak. Part of the rows lack a size; the others show once, few, many or a class for expanded clones.

j_gene: TRBJ2-3; v_gene: TRBV9; abundance: -; len: 12; d_gene: -; CDR3nt: TGTGCCAGCAGCGTAGTAGCAGATACGCAGTATTTT; CDR3aa: CASSVVADTQYF
j_gene: TRBJ1-1; v_gene: TRBV19; abundance: -; len: 14; d_gene: -; CDR3nt: TGTGCCAGTAGTGTCACTTCAGGAGTCGCTGAAGCTTTCTTT; CDR3aa: CASSVTSGVAEAFF
j_gene: TRBJ1-3; v_gene: TRBV20-1; abundance: -; len: 11; d_gene: -; CDR3nt: TGCAGTGCTAAAAGTGGAAACACCATATATTTT; CDR3aa: CSAKSGNTIYF
j_gene: TRBJ2-5; v_gene: TRBV7-9; abundance: -; len: 14; d_gene: TRBD2; CDR3nt: TGTGCCAGCAGCCTCTCGGGGGGCCAAGAGACCCAGTACTTC; CDR3aa: CASSLSGGQETQYF
j_gene: TRBJ2-3; v_gene: TRBV2; abundance: -; len: 15; d_gene: -; CDR3nt: TGTGCCAGCAGCGTACAACCAACTAGCACAGATACGCAGTATTTT; CDR3aa: CASSVQPTSTDTQYF
j_gene: TRBJ1-1; v_gene: TRBV6-5; abundance: -; len: 15; d_gene: -; CDR3nt: TGTGCCAGCAGTTACTCGCAGATAATGAACACTGAAGCTTTCTTT; CDR3aa: CASSYSQIMNTEAFF
j_gene: TRBJ1-3; v_gene: TRBV9; abundance: -; len: 13; d_gene: -; CDR3nt: TGTGCCAGCAGCGTAGCTACTGGAAACACCATATATTTT; CDR3aa: CASSVATGNTIYF
j_gene: TRBJ2-1; v_gene: TRBV19; abundance: -; len: 15; d_gene: TRBD2; CDR3nt: TGTGCCAGTAGTATGACTAGCGGGGCCCTCAATGAGCAGTTCTTC; CDR3aa: CASSMTSGALNEQFF
j_gene: TRBJ2-2; v_gene: TRBV6-5; abundance: -; len: 15; d_gene: TRBD1; CDR3nt: TGTGCCAGTAGTTATAGGGACAGGGGGCGCGGGGAGCTGTTTTTT; CDR3aa: CASSYRDRGRGELFF
j_gene: TRBJ2-2; v_gene: TRBV30; abundance: -; len: 16; d_gene: TRBD1; CDR3nt: TGTGCCTGGGGGCTTTACAGGGGGCGTAAGGCCGGGGAGCTGTTTTTT; CDR3aa: CAWGLYRGRKAGELFF
j_gene: TRBJ1-1; v_gene: TRBV6-5; abundance: once; len: 15; d_gene: -; CDR3nt: TGTGCCAGCAGTTACTCGATAGGGGTGAACACTGAAGCTTTCTTT; CDR3aa: CASSYSIGVNTEAFF
j_gene: TRBJ2-7; v_gene: TRBV27; abundance: -; len: 14; d_gene: TRBD1; CDR3nt: TGTGCCAGCAGTCCTTCGGGGACAGGGCGGGAGCAGTACTTC; CDR3aa: CASSPSGTGREQYF
j_gene: TRBJ1-5; v_gene: TRBV19; abundance: once; len: 15; d_gene: TRBD1; CDR3nt: TGTGCCAGTTCCCGTCCCGGGACAGGGGAGGGGCCCCAGCATTTT; CDR3aa: CASSRPGTGEGPQHF
j_gene: TRBJ1-6; v_gene: TRBV10-3; abundance: -; len: 16; d_gene: -; CDR3nt: TGTGCCATCAGCGGGGACGGTGGCTCCTATAATTCACCCCTCCACTTT; CDR3aa: CAISGDGGSYNSPLHF
j_gene: TRBJ1-4; v_gene: TRBV5-1; abundance: -; len: 14; d_gene: -; CDR3nt: TGCGCCAGCAGGTTGACGGGTTTTAATGAAAAACTGTTTTTT; CDR3aa: CASRLTGFNEKLFF
j_gene: TRBJ1-5; v_gene: TRBV6-1; abundance: few; len: 14; d_gene: TRBD1; CDR3nt: TGTGCCAGCAGTGGGGACAGGGCCAACCAGCCCCAGCATTTT; CDR3aa: CASSGDRANQPQHF
j_gene: TRBJ2-7; v_gene: TRBV7-9; abundance: -; len: 14; d_gene: -; CDR3nt: TGTGCCAGCAGCCCCTCCCCGGTCTCCTACGAGCAGTACTTC; CDR3aa: CASSPSPVSYEQYF
j_gene: TRBJ2-7; v_gene: TRBV6-6; abundance: -; len: 15; d_gene: -; CDR3nt: TGTGCCAGCAGTACCGGGCCGGCCAGCTCCTACGAGCAGTACTTC; CDR3aa: CASSTGPASSYEQYF
j_gene: TRBJ2-2; v_gene: TRBV6-1; abundance: -; len: 17; d_gene: TRBD2; CDR3nt: TGTGCCAGCAGTGAATTCAGCGGGGGGGCAAATCCCGGGGAGCTGTTTTTT; CDR3aa: CASSEFSGGANPGELFF
j_gene: TRBJ1-1; v_gene: TRBV11-2; abundance: -; len: 12; d_gene: -; CDR3nt: TGTGCCAGCTCCAGTCCGAACACTGAAGCTTTCTTT; CDR3aa: CASSSPNTEAFF
j_gene: TRBJ1-2; v_gene: TRBV9; abundance: -; len: 13; d_gene: -; CDR3nt: TGTGCCAGCAGCGTAGACAGCGGCTATGGCTACACCTTC; CDR3aa: CASSVDSGYGYTF
j_gene: TRBJ2-5; v_gene: TRBV18; abundance: -; len: 15; d_gene: TRBD1; CDR3nt: TGTGCCAGCTCCCCACAGGGGACCTTCCAAGAGACCCAGTACTTC; CDR3aa: CASSPQGTFQETQYF
j_gene: TRBJ2-3; v_gene: TRBV7-2; abundance: -; len: 13; d_gene: -; CDR3nt: TGTGCCAGCAGCTTAGAGATCACAGATACGCAGTATTTT; CDR3aa: CASSLEITDTQYF
j_gene: TRBJ2-7; v_gene: TRBV18; abundance: -; len: 15; d_gene: TRBD2; CDR3nt: TGTGCCAGCTCACCCTGGGCGGACGGACTAGACGAGCAGTACTTC; CDR3aa: CASSPWADGLDEQYF
j_gene: TRBJ2-5; v_gene: TRBV15; abundance: -; len: 15; d_gene: -; CDR3nt: TGTGCCACCAGCAATGACCCGGGATCCCAAGAGACCCAGTACTTC; CDR3aa: CATSNDPGSQETQYF
j_gene: TRBJ1-1; v_gene: TRBV7-9; abundance: -; len: 12; d_gene: -; CDR3nt: TGTGCCAGCAGCAAACCGGTGAATGAAGCTTTCTTT; CDR3aa: CASSKPVNEAFF